Below, one T cell receptor (beta chain) is given with its context. These data originate in a study of blood T cell repertoires in COVID-19. As for the study in general: Acute and convalescent COVID-19 specimens originated in the United States, Italy and Spain.

Using immunoSEQ multiplex PCR, the repertoire was profiled, and TCRdb retains in-frame clones only, with some absent. The sample holds over 100,000 clones, 85% seen once. V was shortened by 0 bases and J by 8 bases, with 11 bases between the two germline ends. CDR1 is LGHDT and CDR2 is YNNKEL in the germline V gene (reference sequence). The CDR3 runs 15 residues. Material: peripheral blood. This TCR came from a man of 80 years or more with acute or convalescent COVID-19. The chain carries TRBV3-1 (or the pseudogene TRBV3-2) and TRBJ1-6; perhaps TRBD1 as D (6 bases). The CDR3 DNA is TGTGCCAGCAGCCAAGATCCCAGGGGTCATTCACCCCTCCACTTT. Translated: CASSQDPRGHSPLHF.